The sequence of this TCR beta chain was determined in a study of cytomegalovirus exposure and HLA in healthy donors. The study, taken as a whole, reports: Rare TCR sequences dominated, though some public TCRs recurred in many donors. Roughly uniform depth of sequencing across donors was assumed in presence/absence analyses.

Comments on this clone: Its target is unknown.

Germline V gene lookup returns CDR1 LGHNA and CDR2 YNFKEQ. Trimming stripped 3 bases from V and 4 bases from J, with 30 bases between. The CDR3 totals 20 residues. PCR involved 60 Vbeta and 13 Jbeta primers. Measured with immunoSEQ multiplex PCR; TCRdb has only the in-frame clones, and not every one. The profile shows 110,000 to 150,000 clones, approximately 78% of them singletons. The chain has TRBV4-2 and TRBJ2-5; perhaps TRBD2 as D (7 bases). Sequencing was carried out using PBMCs. The sequence derives from a man aged 18 to 30 in good health and CMV-seropositive. CDR3 amino acids: CASSQAQEGLAAARGETQYF. CDR3 bases: TGTGCCAGCAGCCAGGCTCAGGAGGGGCTAGCGGCAGCCAGGGGAGAGACCCAGTACTTC.